This entry describes one T cell receptor beta chain. Profiling relied on immunoSEQ multiplex PCR, and the TCRdb table lists in-frame clones only, not all of them. The sample has 82,000 or so clones, over 85% seen once; the top ten hold roughly 0.6%. The record originates from a study of OX40 agonist ivuxolimab in advanced cancers. As for the study in general: The study enrolled dose-escalation patients with hepatocellular carcinoma, melanoma, renal cell or head and neck cancer. Having had anti-PD-1, anti-PD-L1 or anti-CTLA-4 therapy before was allowed, and over 35% had some.

The CDR3 spans 13 residues. With 5 bases clipped from V and 6 bases from J, the junction kept 4 bases outside the gene matches. The germline V gene has CDR1 LNHDA and CDR2 SQIVND (reference sequence). The chain combines TRBV19 with TRBJ2-7, with 10 bases matching TRBD2. The clonotype originates from an adult with an advanced solid tumor such as melanoma, head and neck, liver or kidney cancer. The specimen was CD4+ or CD8+ T cells sorted from blood, collected in a trial of the OX40 agonist ivuxolimab. CDR3 in amino acids: CASSGTSESEQYF. CDR3 DNA sequence: TGTGCCAGTAGTGGGACTAGCGAAAGCGAGCAGTACTTC.